These T cell receptor beta chains were read from a single sample in a study of OX40 agonist ivuxolimab in advanced cancers. The table came from immunoSEQ multiplex PCR; TCRdb's copy has only in-frame clones and leaves some out. The sample records under 30,000 clones, 80% to 95% being singletons. The specimen comprised CD4+ or CD8+ T cells sorted from blood, sampled in a trial of the OX40 agonist ivuxolimab. These receptors came from an adult with an advanced solid tumor such as melanoma, head and neck, liver or kidney cancer. Each CDR3 is given with its conserved first and last residue. D genes are given only for firm matches. Clone size is shown for a subset of rows, as once, few, many or a class of expanded clone.

TRBJ2-7	-	TRBV29-1	-	TGCAGCGTTGAAGGTAGCTCCTACGAGCAGTACTTC	CSVEGSSYEQYF
TRBJ2-3	-	TRBV27	-	TGTGCCAGCAGTTTTCGTGAGCCGACAAGCACAGATACGCAGTATTTT	CASSFREPTSTDTQYF
TRBJ2-7	-	TRBV6-1	-	TGTGCCAGCAGAACCTCGGACGGCTACTACGAGCAGTACTTC	CASRTSDGYYEQYF
TRBJ2-1	-	TRBV11-2	TRBD2	TGTGCCAGCAGCTTAGTCCCTAGCGGGGATTTCAATGAGCAGTTCTTC	CASSLVPSGDFNEQFF
TRBJ2-5	-	TRBV29-1	-	TGCAGCGTTGAATTGTCAGGGCACGGGGAGACCCAGTACTTC	CSVELSGHGETQYF
TRBJ1-2	-	TRBV4-2	-	TGTGCCAGCAGCCCGACCGACTCCGATAACTATGGCTACACCTTC	CASSPTDSDNYGYTF
TRBJ2-2	-	TRBV9	-	TGTGCCAGCAGCACCGGGGGACGCGGGGAGCTGTTTTTT	CASSTGGRGELFF
TRBJ1-2	-	TRBV5-5	-	TGTGCCAGCAGCTACCGGGGGGAGTACTATGGCTACACCTTC	CASSYRGEYYGYTF
TRBJ1-3	-	TRBV12-5	-	TGTGCTAGTGGTCTAGACAACTCTGGAAACACCATATATTTT	CASGLDNSGNTIYF
TRBJ1-5	-	TRBV19	-	TGTGCCAGTACTCCTTTGCAGAATAGCAATCAGCCCCAGCATTTT	CASTPLQNSNQPQHF
TRBJ1-2	-	TRBV7-8	-	TGTGCCAGCAGCTTAGCGCTAACCCAGGGATATGGACCCAACTATGGCTACACCTTC	CASSLALTQGYGPNYGYTF
TRBJ2-7	-	TRBV11-2	-	TGTGCCAGCAGCTTAGGGCAGCTCTCCTACGAGCAGTACTTC	CASSLGQLSYEQYF
TRBJ2-1	-	TRBV7-2	-	TGTGCCAGCAGCCCTCCTCCGGGACTGGGCCACAATGAGCAGTTCTTC	CASSPPPGLGHNEQFF
TRBJ1-1	-	TRBV7-9	-	TGTGCCAGCAGCCCTGGGGGGGCCACTGAAGCTTTCTTT	CASSPGGATEAFF
TRBJ2-5	-	TRBV27	TRBD2	TGTGCCAGCAGTTCTAGCGGGGAGTTCGAGACCCAGTACTTC	CASSSSGEFETQYF
TRBJ2-7	-	TRBV29-1	TRBD2	TGCAGCGTTGGGACTAGCGGTTCCTACGAGCAGTACTTC	CSVGTSGSYEQYF
TRBJ2-2	-	TRBV7-9	-	TGTGCCAACGACCGGGACGGCACCGGGGAGCTGTTTTTT	CANDRDGTGELFF
TRBJ2-1	-	TRBV11-1	-	TGTGCCAGCAGCTTGACTCCTAAGGCGGACAATGAGCAGTTCTTC	CASSLTPKADNEQFF
TRBJ2-5	-	TRBV10-3	-	TGTGCCATCAGGAAGGGCCAGACAGGGGAGGGGATTCAAGAGACCCAGTACTTC	CAIRKGQTGEGIQETQYF
TRBJ2-3	-	TRBV11-1	-	TGTGCCAGCAGCTTAGGAGTCGCAGGGAGCACAGATACGCAGTATTTT	CASSLGVAGSTDTQYF
TRBJ2-7	-	TRBV29-1	TRBD1	TGCAGCGTCCGGGACAGCCCAGCCTACGAGCAGTACTTC	CSVRDSPAYEQYF
TRBJ2-2	-	TRBV7-6	TRBD1	TGTGCCAGCAGCTCTCCTACCGGGACAGACACCGGGGAGCTGTTTTTT	CASSSPTGTDTGELFF
TRBJ1-1	-	TRBV5-4	-	TGTGCCAGCAGCGGCCCGGATGGTGAAGCTTTCTTT	CASSGPDGEAFF
TRBJ2-2	-	TRBV11-2	TRBD2	TGTGCCAGCAGCCCCCCGACGGGGGGGCTGACCGGGGAGCTGTTTTTT	CASSPPTGGLTGELFF
TRBJ1-5	-	TRBV21-1	-	TGTGCCAGCAGCAGCCGGGACACAGGTCAGCCCCAGCATTTT	CASSSRDTGQPQHF
TRBJ2-4	-	TRBV6-1	-	TGTGCCAGCAGTGAGGCGAGGGGGTCCCTAGCCAAAAACATTCAGTACTTC	CASSEARGSLAKNIQYF
TRBJ1-5	-	TRBV27	TRBD1	TGTGCCAGCAGCCTCACAGGGGGCAATCAGCCCCAGCATTTT	CASSLTGGNQPQHF
TRBJ2-4	-	TRBV9	-	TGTGCCAGCAGCGGAATAAAAAACATTCAGTACTTC	CASSGIKNIQYF
TRBJ2-1	-	TRBV4-3	-	TGCGCCAGCAGCCAAGAAGTCGAACCCCCCTACAATGAGCAGTTCTTC	CASSQEVEPPYNEQFF
TRBJ2-7	-	TRBV2	TRBD2	TGTGCCAGCATGACTAGCGGAGGATTACACTCCTACGAGCAGTACTTC	CASMTSGGLHSYEQYF
TRBJ2-1	-	TRBV5-1	TRBD1	TGCGCCAGCAGCCAGGGACAGGGCTCCTACAATGAGCAGTTCTTC	CASSQGQGSYNEQFF
TRBJ2-1	once	TRBV4-1	TRBD2	TGCGCCAGCAGCCCAGGGGGGCTAGCGGGGGAGCAGTTCTTC	CASSPGGLAGEQFF
TRBJ2-4	-	TRBV18	-	TGTGCCAGCTCGGAGGGGCAGGGTTTAGCCAAAAACATTCAGTACTTC	CASSEGQGLAKNIQYF
TRBJ1-1	-	TRBV25-1	-	TGTGCCAGCGGCTTGCTTCAAATGATCGGACAGACGAACACTGAAGCTTTCTTT	CASGLLQMIGQTNTEAFF
TRBJ2-7	-	TRBV7-8	-	TGTGCCAGCAGCTTAGTGGGCGAGCAGTACTTC	CASSLVGEQYF
TRBJ2-1	-	TRBV6-5	-	TGTGCCAGCAGTTACTCGACGGGAGATTGGGGTGAGCAGTTCTTC	CASSYSTGDWGEQFF
TRBJ1-6	-	TRBV2	-	TGTGCCAGCAGGTCCCAATCAAATTCACCCCTCCACTTT	CASRSQSNSPLHF
TRBJ1-5	-	TRBV19	TRBD1	TGTGCCAGTAGTGAAAGACAGGGGGTTTCAAGCAATCAGCCCCAGCATTTT	CASSERQGVSSNQPQHF
TRBJ2-5	-	TRBV7-3	TRBD2	TGTGCCAGCAGCTTCTCCCCATGGGGGGGTCGCGAGACCCAGTACTTC	CASSFSPWGGRETQYF
TRBJ1-2	-	TRBV19	TRBD1	TGTGCCAGTAGCTCGTCGGCAGGGGGCTATGGCTACACCTTC	CASSSSAGGYGYTF
TRBJ1-1	-	TRBV11-2	-	TGTGCCAGCAGCTCCGCAGGGACCACTGAAGCTTTCTTT	CASSSAGTTEAFF
TRBJ2-7	once	TRBV5-1	TRBD2	TGCGCCAGCAGCTTGGAAGTCAGCGGGGACGAGCAGTACTTC	CASSLEVSGDEQYF
TRBJ2-1	-	TRBV7-8	TRBD2	TGTGCCAGCGGCCGGGAGGGGGTCTACAATGAGCAGTTCTTC	CASGREGVYNEQFF
TRBJ1-1	-	TRBV27	TRBD1	TGTGCCAGCAGCAAGGGACAGGGGGCTGGGACTGAAGCTTTCTTT	CASSKGQGAGTEAFF
TRBJ2-1	-	TRBV4-2	TRBD2	TGTGCCAGCAGCCAAGAGGCTAGCGGGAGCTCCTACAATGAGCAGTTCTTC	CASSQEASGSSYNEQFF
TRBJ2-7	-	TRBV11-2	TRBD2	TGTGCCAGCAGCTTAGTTACTAGCGGGCCCTCCTACGAGCAGTACTTC	CASSLVTSGPSYEQYF
TRBJ2-3	-	TRBV2	-	TGTGCCAGCGGAGGGGGGAACACAGATACGCAGTATTTT	CASGGGNTDTQYF
TRBJ2-7	-	TRBV4-1	TRBD1	TGCGCCAGCAGCCAAGTTGGACAGGGACCCTACGAGCAGTACTTC	CASSQVGQGPYEQYF
TRBJ1-4	-	TRBV28	-	TGTGCCAGCAGTTTAAGGGGAACTAATGAAAAACTGTTTTTT	CASSLRGTNEKLFF
TRBJ2-5	once	TRBV19	TRBD2	TGTGCCAGTGGACTAGCGGGGGGCATTATTTGGACCCAGTACTTC	CASGLAGGIIWTQYF
TRBJ2-5	-	TRBV13	-	TGTGCCAGCAGCTTAGGGGCGGGGCAAGAGACCCAGTACTTC	CASSLGAGQETQYF
TRBJ1-4	-	TRBV7-6	-	TGTGCCAGCAGCTTATTAGGGAGTGGGGAAAAACTGTTTTTT	CASSLLGSGEKLFF
TRBJ1-2	-	TRBV6-1	-	TGTGCCAGCAGTAGAGGGGTTAGGGCTGGCTACACCTTC	CASSRGVRAGYTF
TRBJ2-7	-	TRBV7-2	-	TGTGCCAGCAGCCTTTACTCCTACGAGCAGTACTTC	CASSLYSYEQYF
TRBJ1-5	-	TRBV19	TRBD1	TGTGCCAGTAGTCGGACAGGGGGCGTCGGCAATCAGCCCCAGCATTTT	CASSRTGGVGNQPQHF
TRBJ2-5	-	TRBV6-5	-	TGTGCCAGCAGTTACTTGGGGAGGGAGACCCAGTACTTC	CASSYLGRETQYF
TRBJ1-1	-	TRBV15	-	TGTGCCACCAGCAGTACAGGGGAAGCTTTCTTT	CATSSTGEAFF
TRBJ1-4	-	TRBV5-1	-	TGCGCCAGCAGGTTCGGCGGGGGGAGTGATGAAAAACTGTTTTTT	CASRFGGGSDEKLFF